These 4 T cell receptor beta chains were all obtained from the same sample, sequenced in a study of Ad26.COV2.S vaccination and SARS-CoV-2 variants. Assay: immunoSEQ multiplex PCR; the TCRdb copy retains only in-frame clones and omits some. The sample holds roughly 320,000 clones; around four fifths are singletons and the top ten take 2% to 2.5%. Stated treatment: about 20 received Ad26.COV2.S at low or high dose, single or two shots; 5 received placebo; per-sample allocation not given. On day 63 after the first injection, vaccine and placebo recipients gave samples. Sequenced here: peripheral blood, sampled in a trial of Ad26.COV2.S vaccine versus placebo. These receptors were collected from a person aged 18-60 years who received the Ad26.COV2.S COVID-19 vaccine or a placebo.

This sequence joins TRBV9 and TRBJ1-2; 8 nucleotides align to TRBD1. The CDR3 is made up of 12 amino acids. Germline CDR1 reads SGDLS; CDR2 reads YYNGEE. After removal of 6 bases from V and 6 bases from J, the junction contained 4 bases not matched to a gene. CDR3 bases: TGTGCCAGCACCTTGACAGGGGATGGCTACACCTTC. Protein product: CASTLTGDGYTF.

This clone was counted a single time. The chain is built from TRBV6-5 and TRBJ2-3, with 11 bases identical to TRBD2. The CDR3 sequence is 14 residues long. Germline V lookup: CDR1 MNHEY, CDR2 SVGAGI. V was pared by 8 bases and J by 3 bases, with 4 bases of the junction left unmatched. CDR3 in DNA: TGTGCCAGCCATAGCGGGGGGGGTACAGATACGCAGTATTTT. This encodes CASHSGGGTDTQYF.

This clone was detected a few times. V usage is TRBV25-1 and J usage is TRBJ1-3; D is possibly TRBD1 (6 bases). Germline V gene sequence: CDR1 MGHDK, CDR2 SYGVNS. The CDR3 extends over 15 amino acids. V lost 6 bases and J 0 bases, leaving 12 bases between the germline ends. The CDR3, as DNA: TGTGCCAGCAGCGAGACAGGTTTCTCTGGAAACACCATATATTTT. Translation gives CASSETGFSGNTIYF.

CDR3 DNA: TGTGCCAGCAGCTTGTTGGCTAGCGGGGGTGTCTATGAGCAGTTCTTC. Residues: CASSLLASGGVYEQFF. The chain employs TRBV5-4 and TRBJ2-1, with 10 bases aligning to TRBD2. V gave up 1 base and J gave up 8 bases; unmatched junction bases: 9. Germline V lookup: CDR1 SGHNT, CDR2 YYREEE (reference sequence). This CDR3 comprises 16 residues.